This T cell receptor beta chain was identified during a study of blood T cell repertoires in COVID-19. Study overall: COVID-19 samples collected from the United States, Italy and Spain covered acute and convalescent phases.

Germline assignment: CDR1 SEHNR and CDR2 FQNEAQ (reference sequence). Trimming took off 7 bases at V and 5 bases at J, with 15 bases between the two ends. This CDR3 has 13 amino acids. This clone was seen more than once but under ten times. Assay used: immunoSEQ multiplex PCR; TCRdb lists only in-frame clones, some missing. The sample includes 140,000 to 150,000 clones, around 91% of them seen just once. The sequence was collected from a young man with COVID-19, enrolled during active disease. The chain links TRBV7-9 to TRBJ2-7, with a possible D match to TRBD2 (6 bases). Specimen: peripheral blood. The CDR3 sequence: CASTKEGSDEQYF. The CDR3 DNA sequence: TGTGCCAGCACCAAGGAGGGGTCGGACGAGCAGTACTTC.